The entry below describes one TCR beta chain. Original methodology: Counts of nucleated cells, estimated from reference gene primer amplification, were obtained. The table came from immunoSEQ multiplex PCR; TCRdb's copy has only in-frame clones and leaves some out. The DNA was the basis for D and trimming; V, J and clone size are from that table. The table lists around 140,000 clones, 75% to 85% of them singletons, with about 4% in the top ten. This entry comes from a study of blood T cell repertoires in COVID-19. In the study overall: Spain, Italy and the United States supplied samples that represented acute and convalescent COVID-19. Sources were T cells, B-cell-depleted T cells, or PBMCs; the material itself was cDNA or gDNA.

The CDR3 is 15 residues long. Germline V gives CDR1 KGHDR, CDR2 SFDVKD. V was shortened by 2 bases and J by 7 bases, with 13 bases between the two germline ends. The sequence derives from a man between 65 and 80 years old who had recovered from COVID-19. Material: peripheral blood. V and J are TRBV24-1 and TRBJ1-4, with D hard to call. CDR3 sequence reads: CATSDSTSRGEKLFF. The CDR3 DNA reads TGTGCCACCAGTGATTCGACAAGCCGGGGTGAAAAACTGTTTTTT.